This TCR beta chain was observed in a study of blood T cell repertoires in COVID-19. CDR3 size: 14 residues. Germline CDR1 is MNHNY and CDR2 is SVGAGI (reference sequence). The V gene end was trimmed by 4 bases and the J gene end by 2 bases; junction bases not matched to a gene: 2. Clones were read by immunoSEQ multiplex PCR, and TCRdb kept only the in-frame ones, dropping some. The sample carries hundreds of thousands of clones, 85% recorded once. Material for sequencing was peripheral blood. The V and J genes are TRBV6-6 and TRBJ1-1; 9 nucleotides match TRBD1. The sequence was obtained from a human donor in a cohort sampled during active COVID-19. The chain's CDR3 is CASSLTGGNTEAFF. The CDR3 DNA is TGTGCCAGCAGTTTAACAGGGGGCAACACTGAAGCTTTCTTT.